These 28 T cell receptor beta chains were all obtained from the same sample, sequenced in a study of T cell repertoires in cytomegalovirus infection. Their antigen targets remain unknown. TCRdb recomputed calls from the reads with MiXCR, one row per CDR3 protein. The table includes about 570,000 distinct CDR3 sequences, approximately 40% detected once. The sequences come from cultured PBMCs, collected from culture after CMV antigen stimulation. The receptors were sampled from a human donor in good health (CMV status not recorded). Some clones in this sample may be carry-over from other donors' samples.

This clonotype came up many times. The chain is built from TRBV7-8 and TRBJ2-7, with 9 nucleotides matching TRBD2. Germline lookup yields CDR1 SGHVS and CDR2 FQNEAQ. The J segment lost 7 bases and the V segment lost 1 base, leaving 11 bases of the junction unmatched. There are 16 residues in the CDR3. CDR3 amino acids: CASSLGVREGGGEQYF. The DNA of the CDR3 is TGTGCCAGCAGCTTAGGAGTGCGGGAGGGAGGTGGGGAGCAGTACTTC. The full variable domain, in which reference TRBV7-8 and TRBJ2-7 provide the parts outside the CDR3, is GAGVSQSPRYKVAKRGQDVALRCDPISGHVSLFWYQQALGQGPEFLTYFQNEAQLDKSGLPSDRFFAERPEGSVSTLKIQRTQQEDSAVYLCASSLGVREGGGEQYFGPGTRLTVT.

The V and J genes are TRBV7-2 and TRBJ2-3; 10 nucleotides agree with TRBD1. Trimming took 3 bases from V and 4 from J; bases not matched to a gene: 4. Per germline, CDR1 SGHTA and CDR2 FQGNSA. This CDR3 region has 15 residues. The CDR3 coding sequence is TGTGCCAGCAGCTTGAGACAGGGGGCCGCAGATACGCAGTATTTT. Translation: CASSLRQGAADTQYF.

This rearrangement joins TRBV7-4 to TRBJ1-4; D perhaps matches TRBD1 (6 bases). CDR3 size: 17 residues. The V and J ends lost 4 bases and 4 bases respectively, with 19 bases between them. Germline V gene data show CDR1 as SGHVT and CDR2 as SQSDAQ. Here the CDR3 reads CASSSLQDRNINEKLFF. The DNA of the CDR3 is TGTGCCAGCAGCTCGCTTCAAGACAGGAACATTAATGAAAAACTGTTTTTT. Using reference TRBV7-4 and TRBJ1-4 for the parts outside the CDR3, the full variable domain is GAGVSQSPRYKVAKRGRDVALRCDSISGHVTLYWYRQTLGQGSEVLTYSQSDAQRDKSGRPSGRFSAERPERSVSTLKIQRTEQGDSAVYLCASSSLQDRNINEKLFFGSGTQLSVL.

The chain recombines TRBV27 with TRBJ1-5, with D perhaps TRBD1 (5 bases). There are 15 residues in the CDR3. The V end was cut by 6 bases, the J end by 4 bases, with 16 bases between. CDR1 and CDR2 (germline): MNHEY, SMNVEV (reference sequence). Written as DNA, the CDR3 is TGTGCCAGCAGCATAACTACAGGACCTAATCAGCCCCAGCATTTT. This gives the protein CASSITTGPNQPQHF.

The chain carries TRBV29-1 and TRBJ2-1; 10 bases align to TRBD1. Germline values: CDR1 SQVTM, CDR2 ANQGSEA. V lost 7 bases and J lost 7; bases outside the gene matches: 4. This CDR3 region has 12 residues. CDR3 sequence: CSEGTGVNEQFF. DNA for the CDR3: TGCAGCGAGGGGACAGGGGTTAATGAGCAGTTCTTC.

This clonotype was recorded many times. The chain employs TRBV7-2 and TRBJ2-5, with D unclear. From germline, CDR1 is SGHTA and CDR2 FQGNSA. The CDR3 has 12 residues. Trimming removed 2 bases at V and 5 bases at J, with 6 bases between. The CDR3 protein is CASSLTWETQYF. In DNA, the CDR3 is TGTGCCAGCAGCTTAACCTGGGAGACCCAGTACTTC.

This clonotype has only a few counts. The V gene is TRBV19, the J gene TRBJ2-1; tentative D call: TRBD2 (6 bases). The CDR3 runs 9 residues. V dropped 8 bases and J dropped 15 bases, with 11 bases sitting between them. Germline loops: CDR1 LNHDA, CDR2 SQIVND (reference sequence). The CDR3, as DNA: TGTGCCAGTTGGGGGGTGACGTTCTTC. This sequence encodes CASWGVTFF.

Only a few counts were recorded for this clonotype. The gene calls are TRBV6-6 and TRBJ1-3, with a possible D match to TRBD1 (5 bases). CDR3 length equals 19 residues. Germline V gene lookup returns CDR1 MNHNY and CDR2 SVGAGI (reference sequence). V lost 0 bases, J lost 4 bases, and 22 bases lay in between. The CDR3 here is CASSYSGLRLGEGGNTIYF. CDR3 nucleotide sequence: TGTGCCAGCAGTTACTCGGGACTCCGGCTCGGCGAAGGCGGAAACACCATATATTTT.

This clonotype was seen repeatedly, ten times or more. This CDR3 is CASSLMTSIADTQYF. As DNA, the CDR3 is TGTGCCAGCAGCTTAATGACTAGCATAGCAGATACGCAGTATTTT. The V and J genes are TRBV7-2 and TRBJ2-3; 7 bases match TRBD2. This CDR3 is 15 amino acids long. The germline V gene has CDR1 SGHTA and CDR2 FQGNSA. The V gene end was trimmed by 2 bases and the J gene end by 4 bases; junction bases not matched to a gene: 6. The complete variable domain, with remaining parts taken from reference TRBV7-2 and TRBJ2-3, reads GAGVSQSPSNKVTEKGKDVELRCDPISGHTALYWYRQSLGQGLEFLIYFQGNSAPDKSGLPSDRFSAERTGGSVSTLTIQRTQQEDSAVYLCASSLMTSIADTQYFGPGTRLTVL.

The V call is TRBV6-6, the J call TRBJ2-2, with 11 bases that match TRBD2. CDR3 size: 14 residues. CDR1 is MNHNY, CDR2 SVGAGI, per germline (reference sequence). With 10 bases clipped from V and 6 bases from J, the junction kept 7 bases outside the gene matches. CDR3 sequence (DNA): TGTGCCACCCTTAGCGGGAGGGGTTCCGGGGAGCTGTTTTTT. It is translated as CATLSGRGSGELFF.

CDR3 in amino acids: CASSLAILAGDGEQFF. The CDR3 nucleotides read TGTGCCAGCAGCTTAGCGATACTAGCGGGAGATGGTGAGCAGTTCTTC. The V gene is TRBV7-6, the J gene TRBJ2-1; 11 nucleotides align to TRBD2. CDR3 length equals 16 residues. V lost 0 bases to trimming and J lost 9 bases; unmatched junction nucleotides: 7. From germline, CDR1 is SGHVS and CDR2 FNYEAQ.

This rearrangement joins TRBV6-1 to TRBJ2-1, with a weak D call TRBD1 (5 bases). CDR1 and CDR2 from the germline V gene are MNHNS and SASEGT. The CDR3 is 15 amino acids. Deletions cut 6 bases from V and 6 bases from J, with 18 bases between. The CDR3 DNA is TGTGCCAGCAGGGCTCTAGGGGTGTCATCCAATGAGCAGTTCTTC. It is translated as CASRALGVSSNEQFF.

The sample holds a few counts of this clonotype. The rearrangement joins TRBV7-2 to TRBJ2-3; D gene ambiguous. V shed 2 bases and J shed 1 base, with 7 bases lying between them. Germline values: CDR1 SGHTA, CDR2 FQGNSA. This CDR3 has 14 amino acids. CDR3 in amino acids: CASSLLMGTDTQYF. The DNA of the CDR3 is TGTGCCAGCAGCTTACTTATGGGCACAGATACGCAGTATTTT.

With respect to this clonotype: One end of the junction fails to match germline, which may point to a read error. Written as DNA, the CDR3 is TGTGCCAGCACCGGGTACTCCTACGACCAGTACTTC. Protein: CASTGYSYDQYF. The chain couples TRBV7-2 to TRBJ2-7; no clear D. The CDR3 contains 12 residues. Per germline, CDR1 SGHTA and CDR2 FQGNSA. Complete variable domain (other parts from reference TRBV7-2 and TRBJ2-7): GAGVSQSPSNKVTEKGKDVELRCDPISGHTALYWYRQSLGQGLEFLIYFQGNSAPDKSGLPSDRFSAERTGGSVSTLTIQRTQQEDSAVYLCASTGYSYDQYFGPGTRLTVT.

CDR3 DNA sequence: TGTGCCAGCAGAGATGTCCAGGGGGGTTCCTACAATGAGCAGTTCTTC. Its protein product is CASRDVQGGSYNEQFF. The chain joins TRBV7-4 to TRBJ2-1, with a weak D call TRBD1 (7 bases). V shed 6 bases and J shed 1 base, with 16 bases lying between them. Per the germline V gene, CDR1 is SGHVT and CDR2 is SQSDAQ. The CDR3 loop spans 16 amino acids.

The chain joins TRBV7-8 to TRBJ1-1; TRBD1 matches 7 bases. V lost 7 bases to trimming and J lost 7 bases; unmatched junction nucleotides: 9. Germline loops: CDR1 SGHVS, CDR2 FQNEAQ. The CDR3 sequence is 13 residues long. DNA of the CDR3: TGTGCCAGCAACTCCGGACAGGCCCTTGAAGCTTTCTTT. It translates to CASNSGQALEAFF.

This clonotype was counted between two and nine times. This chain connects TRBV6-5 to TRBJ1-2, with D unclear. Per the germline V gene, CDR1 is MNHEY and CDR2 is SVGAGI. Trimming cost V 2 bases and J 4 bases, with 11 bases left between them. This CDR3 comprises 14 residues. CDR3 residues: CASSYLADSYGYTF. The DNA of the CDR3 is TGTGCCAGCAGTTACCTGGCAGACTCCTATGGCTACACCTTC.

This chain links TRBV7-8 with TRBJ2-1; 8 bases map to TRBD2. Per the germline V gene, CDR1 is SGHVS and CDR2 is FQNEAQ. CDR3 length: 15 amino acids. With 6 bases clipped from V and 7 bases from J, the junction kept 11 bases outside the gene matches. This CDR3 reads CASSPIGTSGNEQFF. The DNA of the CDR3 is TGTGCCAGCAGTCCCATCGGGACTAGTGGTAATGAGCAGTTCTTC.

CDR3 region: CASNHLRDTSVEQYF. The CDR3 DNA follows: TGTGCCAGTAACCACCTCCGGGACACCTCGGTCGAGCAGTACTTC. V and J are TRBV4-2 and TRBJ2-7; tentatively, D is TRBD1 (6 bases). The CDR3 sequence is 15 residues long. The V and J ends lost 9 bases and 6 bases respectively, with 24 bases between them. The germline CDR1 and CDR2 sequences are LGHNA and YNFKEQ.

The genes are TRBV6-2 or TRBV6-3 and TRBJ1-2, with 9 positions matching TRBD1. The germline V gene has CDR1 MNHEY and CDR2 SVGEGT. The CDR3 spans 14 residues. After removal of 7 bases from V and 7 bases from J, the junction contained 10 bases not matched to a gene. CDR3 DNA: TGTGCCAGCACCGACCCCGGGACAGGGTTTGGCTACACCTTC. Translating gives CASTDPGTGFGYTF.

This clonotype was seen a few times. For the CDR3, the DNA is TGTGCCAGCAGAGTTCCCGGGCGGACAGATACGCAGTATTTT. It translates to CASRVPGRTDTQYF. J is TRBJ2-3 and V is TRBV6-1; D uncertain. This CDR3 is 14 amino acids long. Trimming shortened V by 6 bases and J by 3 bases, and 13 bases separated the two germline ends. The V gene's germline CDR1 is MNHNS and CDR2 SASEGT.

The chain employs TRBV20-1 and TRBJ2-7; 8 bases are shared with TRBD2. CDR1 and CDR2 from the germline V gene are DFQATT and SNEGSKA (reference sequence). Trimming cost V 0 bases and J 7 bases; bases outside gene matches: 17. This CDR3 is 17 amino acids long. The CDR3 DNA reads as TGCAGTGCTAGAGATCTCGAGCGGGGGATCGATGTGATTGAGCAGTACTTC. Protein sequence: CSARDLERGIDVIEQYF.

V usage is TRBV7-2 and J usage is TRBJ1-5; D is possibly TRBD1 (5 bases). Trimming left V 1 base short and J 6 bases short, with 13 bases between. This CDR3 region has 15 residues. Germline CDR1 SGHTA, CDR2 FQGNSA. CDR3 sequence: CASSLVWGAGQPQHF. In nucleotides, the CDR3 is TGTGCCAGCAGCTTAGTGTGGGGCGCGGGTCAGCCCCAGCATTTT. The entire variable domain, with the rest obtained from reference TRBV7-2 and TRBJ1-5, is as follows: GAGVSQSPSNKVTEKGKDVELRCDPISGHTALYWYRQSLGQGLEFLIYFQGNSAPDKSGLPSDRFSAERTGGSVSTLTIQRTQQEDSAVYLCASSLVWGAGQPQHFGDGTRLSIL.

The rearrangement uses TRBV6-2 or TRBV6-3 and TRBJ2-1; D unclear. Germline V gene lookup returns CDR1 MNHEY and CDR2 SVGEGT. This CDR3 has 13 residues. Trimming removed 5 bases from V and 5 bases from J, with 10 bases in between. Written as DNA, the CDR3 is TGTGCCAGCAGTGTAGGAACCAACAATGAGCAGTTCTTC. Translation: CASSVGTNNEQFF.

The CDR3 sequence: CASSYYGNEQFF. As DNA, the CDR3 is TGTGCCAGCAGTTACTATGGAAATGAGCAGTTCTTC. The chain uses TRBV6-5 and TRBJ2-1; the D is unclear. CDR3 length: 12 amino acids. Germline V gene lookup returns CDR1 MNHEY and CDR2 SVGAGI. The V end was cut by 1 base, the J end by 7 bases, with 5 bases between.

The V call is TRBV7-9, the J call TRBJ1-2; 11 bases agree with TRBD1. The CDR3 sequence is 16 residues long. V gave up 5 bases and J gave up 9 bases; unmatched junction bases: 14. The germline gives CDR1 SEHNR, CDR2 FQNEAQ (reference sequence). The CDR3 DNA is TGTGCCAGCAGCCACCGGGACAGGGGGATAACATCTCGCTACACCTTC. Translation: CASSHRDRGITSRYTF.

This clonotype came up a few times. The chain employs TRBV6-5 and TRBJ2-3, with a tentative D call TRBD2 (6 bases). Germline lookup yields CDR1 MNHEY and CDR2 SVGAGI. V was pared by 2 bases and J by 9 bases, with 9 bases between. The CDR3 has 12 amino acids. The CDR3 DNA follows: TGTGCCAGCAGTTACGGGCGGGGCACGCAGTATTTT. It encodes CASSYGRGTQYF.

V usage is TRBV3-1 and J usage is TRBJ2-7, with D tentatively TRBD2 (5 bases). Germline CDR1 reads LGHDT; CDR2 reads YNNKEL (reference sequence). V was clipped by 6 bases and J by 6 bases, with 15 bases between them. This CDR3 contains 13 residues. The CDR3 loop reads CASRGGPLGEQYF. As DNA, the CDR3 is TGTGCCAGCAGGGGCGGGCCCCTCGGCGAGCAGTACTTC.